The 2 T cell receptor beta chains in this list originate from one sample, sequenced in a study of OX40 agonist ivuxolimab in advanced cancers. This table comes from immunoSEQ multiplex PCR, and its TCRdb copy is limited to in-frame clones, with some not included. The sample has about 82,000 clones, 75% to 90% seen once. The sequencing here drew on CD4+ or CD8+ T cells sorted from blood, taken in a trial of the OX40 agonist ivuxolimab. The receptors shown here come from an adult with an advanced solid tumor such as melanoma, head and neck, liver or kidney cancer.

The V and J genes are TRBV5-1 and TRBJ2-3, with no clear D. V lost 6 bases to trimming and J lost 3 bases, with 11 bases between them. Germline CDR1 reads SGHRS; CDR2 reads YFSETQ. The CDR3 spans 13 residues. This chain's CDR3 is CASIWNTTDTQYF. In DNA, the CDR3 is TGCGCCAGCATCTGGAACACTACAGATACGCAGTATTTT.

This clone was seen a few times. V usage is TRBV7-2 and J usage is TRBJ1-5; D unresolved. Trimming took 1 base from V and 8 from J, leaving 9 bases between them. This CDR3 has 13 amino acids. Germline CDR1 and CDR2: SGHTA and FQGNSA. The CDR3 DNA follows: TGTGCCAGCAGCTTAGTCCTTCAGGAGCCCCAGCATTTT. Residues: CASSLVLQEPQHF.